A selection of T cell receptor beta chains follows, all from one sample in a study of blood T cell repertoires in COVID-19. TCRdb's table, derived via immunoSEQ multiplex PCR, lists solely in-frame clones and lacks some. Of 84,000 or so clones listed, around four fifths are singletons. The sequenced sample consisted of peripheral blood. The receptors here all came from a woman aged 65 to 85 with active or convalescent COVID-19. The CDR3 runs from the conserved cysteine through the conserved F or W. D genes are given only for firm matches. Some rows have no size entry. The others give once, few or many, or a class for an expanded clone.

CDR3 length,clone size,D gene,V gene,J gene,CDR3 protein,CDR3 DNA
13,once,NA,TRBV6-5,TRBJ1-2,CASRTSPDYGYTF,TGTGCCAGCAGGACTTCTCCTGACTATGGCTACACCTTC
20,NA,NA,TRBV4-1,TRBJ1-5,CASSQPSPTQGPALNQPQHF,TGCGCCAGCAGCCAACCCTCTCCGACCCAGGGGCCCGCCCTTAATCAGCCCCAGCATTTT
15,once,NA,TRBV2,TRBJ1-5,CASRGDGVGNQPQHF,TGTGCCAGCAGGGGTGACGGGGTAGGCAATCAGCCCCAGCATTTT
15,NA,NA,TRBV18,TRBJ1-4,CASSQGANTGEKLFF,TGTGCCAGCTCACAAGGCGCAAACACCGGGGAAAAACTGTTTTTT
13,few,NA,TRBV24-1,TRBJ1-5,CATSAGRGGAWHF,TGTGCCACCAGTGCCGGTCGAGGGGGAGCCTGGCATTTT
13,NA,NA,TRBV6-5,TRBJ1-2,CASSPEGIHGYTF,TGTGCCAGCAGCCCGGAGGGAATACATGGCTACACCTTC
15,few,NA,TRBV6-5,TRBJ1-5,CASSGTTNGIQPQHF,TGTGCCAGCAGCGGGACAACCAACGGAATCCAGCCCCAGCATTTT
15,NA,TRBD2,TRBV6-2/TRBV6-3,TRBJ2-5,CASSPGLPKGETQYF,TGTGCCAGCAGCCCGGGACTACCAAAAGGAGAGACCCAGTACTTC
12,NA,TRBD2,TRBV10-3,TRBJ2-1,CAIWEGFGEQFF,TGTGCCATCTGGGAGGGGTTTGGTGAGCAGTTCTTC
10,NA,NA,TRBV29-1,TRBJ1-1,CSVQNTEAFF,TGCAGCGTTCAGAACACTGAAGCTTTCTTT
13,NA,TRBD1,TRBV2,TRBJ2-2,CASRQGASGELFF,TGTGCCAGCAGACAGGGGGCGAGCGGGGAGCTGTTTTTT
14,NA,NA,TRBV11-2,TRBJ2-1,CASSLDRQVDEQFF,TGTGCCAGCAGCTTAGATCGGCAGGTTGATGAGCAGTTCTTC
15,NA,TRBD1,TRBV4-1,TRBJ1-2,CASSHGTATNYGYTF,TGCGCCAGCAGCCACGGGACAGCAACTAACTATGGCTACACCTTC
15,NA,NA,TRBV4-1,TRBJ1-6,CASSQDRSYNSPLHF,TGCGCCAGCAGCCAAGACCGCAGCTATAATTCACCCCTCCACTTT
19,NA,NA,TRBV28,TRBJ1-1,CASSLYFLLRTTSNTEAFF,TGTGCCAGCAGTTTATACTTTTTACTACGGACAACCTCGAACACTGAAGCTTTCTTT
14,few,TRBD1,TRBV3-1/TRBV3-2,TRBJ2-7,CASSPGTGDYEQYF,TGTGCCAGCAGCCCGGGGACAGGGGACTACGAGCAGTACTTC
12,NA,NA,TRBV28,TRBJ2-1,CASGGSYNEQFF,TGTGCCAGCGGGGGGTCCTACAATGAGCAGTTCTTC
14,NA,NA,TRBV5-6,TRBJ2-7,CASSLSGRGYEQYF,TGTGCCAGCAGCTTGTCGGGCAGGGGCTACGAGCAGTACTTC
15,NA,NA,TRBV15,TRBJ2-2,CATSRGGQNTGELFF,TGTGCCACCAGCAGAGGGGGACAGAACACCGGGGAGCTGTTTTTT
15,few,TRBD1,TRBV2,TRBJ1-5,CASSEGQGKLQPQHF,TGTGCCAGCAGTGAAGGACAGGGGAAGCTTCAGCCCCAGCATTTT
14,NA,NA,TRBV24-1,TRBJ2-6,CATSPTYGANVLTF,TGTGCCACCAGTCCGACTTATGGGGCCAACGTCCTGACTTTC
13,NA,NA,TRBV23-1,TRBJ2-1,CASSQSGLNEQFF,TGCGCCAGCAGTCAATCGGGCCTCAATGAGCAGTTCTTC
13,NA,NA,TRBV6-5,TRBJ2-7,CASTSNSGYEQYF,TGTGCCAGCACTTCGAACAGTGGTTACGAGCAGTACTTC
14,NA,TRBD1,TRBV10-2,TRBJ2-7,CASSRQGSSYEQYF,TGCGCCAGCAGCCGACAGGGGTCCTCCTACGAGCAGTACTTC
15,NA,NA,TRBV4-1,TRBJ1-2,CASSPIGVQQHGYTF,TGCGCCAGCAGCCCTATAGGGGTCCAACAGCATGGCTACACCTTC
14,NA,NA,TRBV5-1,TRBJ2-3,CASSLINQGDTQYF,TGCGCCAGCAGCTTAATCAACCAGGGGGATACGCAGTATTTT
13,NA,NA,TRBV13,TRBJ1-2,CASSSLDSYGYTF,TGTGCCAGCAGCTCACTCGATTCCTATGGCTACACCTTC
14,NA,TRBD2,TRBV5-1,TRBJ2-1,CASSLARGRDEQFF,TGCGCCAGCAGCTTGGCCCGGGGGAGGGATGAGCAGTTCTTC
15,NA,TRBD2,TRBV6-5,TRBJ2-7,CASRSGTSGSYEQYF,TGTGCCAGCAGGTCCGGGACTAGCGGCTCCTACGAGCAGTACTTC
14,NA,TRBD1,TRBV2,TRBJ2-3,CASTGTGSTDTQYF,TGTGCCAGCACGGGGACAGGGAGCACAGATACGCAGTATTTT
16,NA,TRBD2,TRBV6-5,TRBJ2-3,CASSSGLAGGPDTQYF,TGTGCCAGCAGTTCCGGACTAGCGGGGGGGCCAGATACGCAGTATTTT
12,NA,NA,TRBV5-1,TRBJ1-2,CASSLNGAGYTF,TGCGCCAGCAGCTTGAACGGTGCAGGCTACACCTTC
15,NA,NA,TRBV19,TRBJ2-3,CASSWSTTTPDTQYF,TGTGCCAGTAGTTGGTCGACGACTACTCCAGATACGCAGTATTTT
13,NA,TRBD2,TRBV18,TRBJ2-7,CASSGGRSYEQYF,TGTGCCAGCTCAGGCGGGAGATCCTACGAGCAGTACTTC
15,NA,NA,TRBV27,TRBJ1-1,CASRTYRARDTEAFF,TGTGCCAGCAGGACATACAGGGCGAGGGACACTGAAGCTTTCTTT
14,NA,TRBD1,TRBV5-1,TRBJ2-7,CASSLGTGGREQYF,TGCGCCAGCAGTCTCGGGACAGGGGGCCGTGAGCAGTACTTC
15,NA,TRBD1,TRBV24-1,TRBJ2-7,CATSDSGTGNYEQYF,TGTGCCACCAGTGATAGCGGGACAGGGAACTACGAGCAGTACTTC
13,NA,NA,TRBV27,TRBJ2-2,CASSPNRAGELFF,TGTGCCAGCAGTCCAAACAGGGCCGGGGAGCTGTTTTTT
13,NA,TRBD1,TRBV12-3/TRBV12-4,TRBJ2-5,CASRLDREETQYF,TGTGCCAGCAGACTAGACAGGGAAGAGACCCAGTACTTC
14,NA,TRBD1,TRBV18,TRBJ1-2,CASSPDRDNYGYTF,TGTGCCAGCTCACCCGACAGGGACAACTATGGCTACACCTTC
15,NA,TRBD1,TRBV7-8,TRBJ2-2,CASSLRDRRTGELFF,TGTGCCAGCAGCTTAAGGGACAGGCGGACCGGGGAGCTGTTTTTT
17,few,NA,TRBV28,TRBJ1-3,CASSSGGREARGNTIYF,TGTGCCAGCAGTTCCGGGGGTAGGGAAGCTCGTGGAAACACCATATATTTT
13,NA,TRBD1,TRBV5-4,TRBJ2-7,CASSSGTVYEQYF,TGTGCCAGCAGTTCCGGGACAGTCTACGAGCAGTACTTC
15,NA,NA,TRBV28,TRBJ2-3,CASSPWTGREDTQYF,TGTGCCAGCAGTCCTTGGACAGGGAGGGAGGATACGCAGTATTTT
13,NA,TRBD1,TRBV2,TRBJ1-2,CASSDHRGYGYTF,TGTGCCAGCAGTGATCACAGGGGCTATGGCTACACCTTC
14,NA,NA,TRBV6-5,TRBJ1-1,CASSYIQGGSEAFF,TGTGCCAGCAGCTACATACAGGGAGGGTCTGAAGCTTTCTTT
14,NA,TRBD1,TRBV6-5,TRBJ1-2,CASSALRGRDGYTF,TGTGCCAGCAGCGCCCTAAGGGGGCGCGATGGCTACACCTTC
15,NA,NA,TRBV7-6,TRBJ1-1,CASSLAWTENTEAFF,TGTGCCAGCAGCTTAGCCTGGACAGAGAACACTGAAGCTTTCTTT
14,NA,TRBD1,TRBV5-1,TRBJ1-2,CASSLGDRDYGYTF,TGCGCCAGCAGCTTGGGGGACAGGGACTATGGCTACACCTTC
14,many,TRBD1,TRBV6-1,TRBJ1-2,CASSENRGSFGYTF,TGTGCCAGCAGTGAAAACAGGGGGAGTTTTGGCTACACCTTC
15,once,TRBD1,TRBV5-1,TRBJ1-2,CASSFWDRTIYGYTF,TGCGCCAGCAGCTTTTGGGACAGGACCATCTATGGCTACACCTTC
13,NA,TRBD1,TRBV7-2,TRBJ2-7,CASSLDQGAVQYF,TGTGCCAGCAGCTTAGATCAGGGGGCAGTGCAGTACTTC
13,NA,TRBD1,TRBV12-3/TRBV12-4,TRBJ2-5,CASSYRGKETQYF,TGTGCCAGCAGCTACAGGGGCAAAGAGACCCAGTACTTC
12,NA,NA,TRBV6-5,TRBJ1-2,CASNRPGFGYTF,TGTGCCAGCAACCGCCCCGGGTTTGGCTACACCTTC
14,NA,NA,TRBV5-1,TRBJ2-1,CASSTGWSYNEQFF,TGCGCCAGCAGCACAGGGTGGAGCTACAATGAGCAGTTCTTC
15,NA,TRBD1,TRBV27,TRBJ2-2,CASSDRAGRAGELFF,TGTGCCAGCAGCGACAGGGCGGGCAGGGCCGGGGAGCTGTTTTTT
12,NA,NA,TRBV6-1,TRBJ1-5,CASSEMAWPQHF,TGTGCCAGCAGTGAAATGGCCTGGCCCCAGCATTTT
14,NA,TRBD1,TRBV5-1,TRBJ1-1,CASSLTGGDTEAFF,TGCGCCAGCAGCTTAACAGGGGGGGACACTGAAGCTTTCTTT
15,NA,NA,TRBV19,TRBJ1-4,CASSIGGATNEKLFF,TGTGCCAGTAGTATCGGAGGGGCAACTAATGAAAAACTGTTTTTT
13,NA,TRBD1,TRBV12-3/TRBV12-4,TRBJ2-7,CASSRTGKIEQYF,TGTGCCAGCAGTAGGACAGGGAAGATTGAGCAGTACTTC